This T cell receptor beta chain comes out of a study of T cell responses to AZD1222 COVID-19 vaccine. Only in-frame clones appear in the TCRdb table, and some are missing; sequencing was by immunoSEQ multiplex PCR. This table holds around 84,000 clones, 70% to 90% found once. A word on this clone: Its antigen is as yet unknown.

General study points: Vaccination with two AZD1222 doses was followed by a rise in Spike-specific TCR breadth and depth.

The sequence was collected from an adult in good health. The sample was peripheral blood, taken on day 0 of AZD1222 vaccination.

Here the CDR3 DNA reads TGTGCCAGCAGCTGGAGGGACAGTTACGACTCTGGGGCCAACGTCCTGACTTTC. It specifies CASSWRDSYDSGANVLTF. The V and J genes are TRBV7-6 and TRBJ2-6; the D gene is possibly TRBD1 (7 bases). The CDR3 length is 18 residues. Germline loops: CDR1 SGHVS, CDR2 FNYEAQ. Trimming pared 4 bases from V and 0 bases from J, leaving 16 bases between. Together with reference TRBV7-6 and TRBJ2-6, the CDR3 gives the full variable domain: GAGVSQSPRYKVTKRGQDVALRCDPISGHVSLYWYRQALGQGPEFLTYFNYEAQQDKSGLPNDRFSAERPEGSISTLTIQRTEQRDSAMYRCASSWRDSYDSGANVLTFGAGSRLTVL.